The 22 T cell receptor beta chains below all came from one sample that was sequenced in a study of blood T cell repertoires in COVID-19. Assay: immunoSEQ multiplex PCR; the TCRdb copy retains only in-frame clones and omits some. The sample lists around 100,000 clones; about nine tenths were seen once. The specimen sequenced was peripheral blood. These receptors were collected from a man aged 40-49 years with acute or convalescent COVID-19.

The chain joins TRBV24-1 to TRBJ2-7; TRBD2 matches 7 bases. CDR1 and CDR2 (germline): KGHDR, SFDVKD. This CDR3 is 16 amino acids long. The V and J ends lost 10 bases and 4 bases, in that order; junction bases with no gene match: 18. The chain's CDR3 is CATVGTIFEEGYEQYF. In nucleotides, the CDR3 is TGTGCCACTGTAGGGACTATCTTTGAAGAAGGTTACGAGCAGTACTTC.

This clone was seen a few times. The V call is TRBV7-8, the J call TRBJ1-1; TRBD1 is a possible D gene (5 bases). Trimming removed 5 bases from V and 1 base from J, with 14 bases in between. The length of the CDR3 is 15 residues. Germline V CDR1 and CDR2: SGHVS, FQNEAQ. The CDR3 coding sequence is TGTGCCAGCAGCCCAGGGCCAGGACAGAACACTGAAGCTTTCTTT. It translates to CASSPGPGQNTEAFF.

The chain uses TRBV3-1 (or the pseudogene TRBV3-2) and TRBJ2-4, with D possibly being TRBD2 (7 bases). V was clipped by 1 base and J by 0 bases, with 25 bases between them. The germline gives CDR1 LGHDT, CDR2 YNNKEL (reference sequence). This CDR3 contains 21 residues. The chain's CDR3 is CASSQGGPRAGPSLAKNIQYF. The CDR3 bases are TGTGCCAGCAGCCAAGGGGGGCCTCGAGCGGGACCCTCGCTAGCCAAAAACATTCAGTACTTC.

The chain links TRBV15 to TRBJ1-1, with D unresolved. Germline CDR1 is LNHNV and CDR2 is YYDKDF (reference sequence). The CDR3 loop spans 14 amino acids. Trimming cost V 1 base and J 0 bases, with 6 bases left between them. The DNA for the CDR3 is TGTGCCACCAGCAGAGGTTACATGAACACTGAAGCTTTCTTT. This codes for CATSRGYMNTEAFF.

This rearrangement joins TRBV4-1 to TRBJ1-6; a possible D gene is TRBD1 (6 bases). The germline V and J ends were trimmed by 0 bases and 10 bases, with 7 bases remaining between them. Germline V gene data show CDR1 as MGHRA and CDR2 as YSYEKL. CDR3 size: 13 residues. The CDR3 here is CASSQDQGSPLHF. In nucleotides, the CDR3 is TGCGCCAGCAGCCAAGATCAGGGGTCACCCCTCCACTTT.

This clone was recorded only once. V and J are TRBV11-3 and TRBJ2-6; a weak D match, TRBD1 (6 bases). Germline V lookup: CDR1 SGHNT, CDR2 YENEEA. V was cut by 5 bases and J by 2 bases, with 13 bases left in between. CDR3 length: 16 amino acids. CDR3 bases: TGTGCCAGCAGCCCCGCAACAGGGACTGGGGCCAACGTCCTGACTTTC. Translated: CASSPATGTGANVLTF. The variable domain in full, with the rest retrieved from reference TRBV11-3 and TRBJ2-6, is EAGVVQSPRYKIIEKKQPVAFWCNPISGHNTLYWYLQNLGQGPELLIRYENEEAVDDSQLPKDRFSAERLKGVDSTLKIQPAELGDSAVYLCASSPATGTGANVLTFGAGSRLTVL.

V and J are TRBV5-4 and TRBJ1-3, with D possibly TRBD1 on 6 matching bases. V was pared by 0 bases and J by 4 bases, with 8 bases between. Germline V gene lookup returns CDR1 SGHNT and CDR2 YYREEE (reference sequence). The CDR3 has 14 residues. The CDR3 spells CASSLAGEGNTIYF. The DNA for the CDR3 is TGTGCCAGCAGCTTGGCAGGGGAGGGAAACACCATATATTTT.

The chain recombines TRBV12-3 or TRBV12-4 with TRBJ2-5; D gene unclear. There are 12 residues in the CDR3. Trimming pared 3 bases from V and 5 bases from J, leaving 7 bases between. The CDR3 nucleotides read TGTGCCAGCAGTTTCCTCAGGGAGACCCAGTACTTC. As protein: CASSFLRETQYF.

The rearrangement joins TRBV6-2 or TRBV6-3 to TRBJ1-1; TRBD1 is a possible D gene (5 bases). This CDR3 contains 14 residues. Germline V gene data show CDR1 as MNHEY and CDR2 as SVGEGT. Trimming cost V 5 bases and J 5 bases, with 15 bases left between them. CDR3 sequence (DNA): TGTGCCAGCAGTCTAGGGGATCATGGAACTGAAGCTTTCTTT. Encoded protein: CASSLGDHGTEAFF.

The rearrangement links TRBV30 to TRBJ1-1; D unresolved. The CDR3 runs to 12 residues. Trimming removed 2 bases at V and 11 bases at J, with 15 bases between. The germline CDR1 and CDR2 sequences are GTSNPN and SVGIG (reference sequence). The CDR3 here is CAWSIKPPEAFF. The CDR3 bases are TGTGCCTGGAGTATTAAGCCGCCGGAGGCTTTCTTT.

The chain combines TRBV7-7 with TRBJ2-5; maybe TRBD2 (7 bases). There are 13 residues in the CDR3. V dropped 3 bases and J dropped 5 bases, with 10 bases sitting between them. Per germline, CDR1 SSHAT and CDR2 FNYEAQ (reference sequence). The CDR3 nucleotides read TGTGCCAGCAGCTTCAGGGGAGGGGAGACCCAGTACTTC. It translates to CASSFRGGETQYF.

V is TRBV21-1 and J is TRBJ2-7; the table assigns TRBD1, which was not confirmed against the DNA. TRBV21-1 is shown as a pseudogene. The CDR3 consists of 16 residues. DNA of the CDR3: TGTGCCAGCAGCAATCTGCCCGGCAGGGGGGCCTACGAGCAGTACTTC. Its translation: CASSNLPGRGAYEQYF.

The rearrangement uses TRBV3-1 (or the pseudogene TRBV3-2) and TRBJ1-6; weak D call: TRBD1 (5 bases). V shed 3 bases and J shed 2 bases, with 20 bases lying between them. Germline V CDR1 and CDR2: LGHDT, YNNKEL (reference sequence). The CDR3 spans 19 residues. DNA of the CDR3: TGTGCCAGCAGCCATGGTCAAAGGGGCAGGTGGGCCTATAATTCACCCCTCCACTTT. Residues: CASSHGQRGRWAYNSPLHF.

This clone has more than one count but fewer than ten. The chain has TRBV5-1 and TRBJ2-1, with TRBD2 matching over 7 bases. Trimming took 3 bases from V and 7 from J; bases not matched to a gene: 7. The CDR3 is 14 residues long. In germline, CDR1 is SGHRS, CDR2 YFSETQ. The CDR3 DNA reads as TGCGCCAGCAGCTCCATGACTAGCCTTAATGAGCAGTTCTTC. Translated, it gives CASSSMTSLNEQFF.

DNA of the CDR3: TGCAGCGTTGGACTAGCCGTCTACAATGAGCAGTTCTTC. Translated, it gives CSVGLAVYNEQFF. V and J are TRBV29-1 and TRBJ2-1; 7 bases fit TRBD2. V lost 4 bases and J lost 3; bases outside the gene matches: 3. Germline CDR1 is SQVTM and CDR2 is ANQGSEA. The CDR3 is 13 amino acids.

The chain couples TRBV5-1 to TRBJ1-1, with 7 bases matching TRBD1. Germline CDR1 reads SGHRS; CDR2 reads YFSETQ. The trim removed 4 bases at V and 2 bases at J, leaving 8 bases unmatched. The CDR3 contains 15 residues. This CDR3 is CASSMRQGGNTEAFF. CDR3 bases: TGCGCCAGCAGCATGCGACAGGGTGGAAACACTGAAGCTTTCTTT. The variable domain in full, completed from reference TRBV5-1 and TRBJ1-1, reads KAGVTQTPRYLIKTRGQQVTLSCSPISGHRSVSWYQQTPGQGLQFLFEYFSETQRNKGNFPGRFSGRQFSNSRSEMNVSTLELGDSALYLCASSMRQGGNTEAFFGQGTRLTVV.

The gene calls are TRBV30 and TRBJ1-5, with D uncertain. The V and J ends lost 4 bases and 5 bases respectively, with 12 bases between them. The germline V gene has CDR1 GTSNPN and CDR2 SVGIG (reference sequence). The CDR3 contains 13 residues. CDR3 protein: CAWTGSQDQPQHF. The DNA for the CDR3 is TGTGCCTGGACCGGGAGTCAGGATCAGCCCCAGCATTTT. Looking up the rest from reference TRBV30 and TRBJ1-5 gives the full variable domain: SQTIHQWPATLVQPVGSPLSLECTVEGTSNPNLYWYRQAAGRGLQLLFYSVGIGQISSEVPQNLSASRPQDRQFILSSKKLLLSDSGFYLCAWTGSQDQPQHFGDGTRLSIL.

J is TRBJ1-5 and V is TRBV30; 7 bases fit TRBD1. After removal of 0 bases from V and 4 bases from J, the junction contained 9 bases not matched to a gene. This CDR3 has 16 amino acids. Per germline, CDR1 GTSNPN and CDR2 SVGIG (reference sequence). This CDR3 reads CAWSVEGARWNQPQHF. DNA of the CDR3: TGTGCCTGGAGTGTAGAGGGGGCAAGGTGGAATCAGCCCCAGCATTTT.

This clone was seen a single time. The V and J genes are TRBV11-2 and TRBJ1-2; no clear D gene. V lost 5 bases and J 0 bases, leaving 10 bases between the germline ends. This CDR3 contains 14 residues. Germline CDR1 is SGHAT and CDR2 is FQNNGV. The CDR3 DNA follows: TGTGCCAGCAGCCGGGGTCAAGCTAACTATGGCTACACCTTC. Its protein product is CASSRGQANYGYTF.

As DNA, the CDR3 is TGCGCCAGCAGCGGTACCCTTAGTGGCACTGAAGCTTTCTTT. It yields the protein CASSGTLSGTEAFF. The J gene is TRBJ1-1, the V gene TRBV5-1; the D is unclear. The CDR3 contains 14 residues. Germline loops: CDR1 SGHRS, CDR2 YFSETQ. The V and J ends lost 4 bases and 4 bases respectively, with 14 bases between them.

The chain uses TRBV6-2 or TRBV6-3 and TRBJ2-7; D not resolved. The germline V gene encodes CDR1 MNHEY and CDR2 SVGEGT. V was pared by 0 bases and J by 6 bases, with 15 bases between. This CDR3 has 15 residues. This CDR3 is CASSYSGLSNSEQYF. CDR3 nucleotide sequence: TGTGCCAGCAGTTACTCAGGCCTCTCAAACAGCGAGCAGTACTTC.

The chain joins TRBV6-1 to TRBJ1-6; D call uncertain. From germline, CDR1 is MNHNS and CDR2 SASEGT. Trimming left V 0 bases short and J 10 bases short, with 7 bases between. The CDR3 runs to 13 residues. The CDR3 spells CASSEAGGSPLHF. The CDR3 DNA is TGTGCCAGCAGTGAAGCGGGAGGCTCACCCCTCCACTTT.